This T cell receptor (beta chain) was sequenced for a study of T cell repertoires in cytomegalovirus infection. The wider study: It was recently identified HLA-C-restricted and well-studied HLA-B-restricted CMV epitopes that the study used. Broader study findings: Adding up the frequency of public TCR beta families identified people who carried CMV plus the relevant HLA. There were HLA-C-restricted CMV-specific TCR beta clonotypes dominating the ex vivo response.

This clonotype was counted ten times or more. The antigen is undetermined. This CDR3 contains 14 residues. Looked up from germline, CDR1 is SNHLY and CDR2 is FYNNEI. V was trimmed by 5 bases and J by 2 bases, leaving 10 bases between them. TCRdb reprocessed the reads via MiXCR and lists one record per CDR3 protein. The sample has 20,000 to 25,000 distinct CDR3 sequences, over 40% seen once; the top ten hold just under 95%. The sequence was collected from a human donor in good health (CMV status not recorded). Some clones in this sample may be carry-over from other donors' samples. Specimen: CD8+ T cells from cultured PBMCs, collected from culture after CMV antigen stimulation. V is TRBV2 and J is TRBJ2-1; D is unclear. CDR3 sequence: CASSSRDPYNEQFF. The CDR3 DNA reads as TGTGCCAGCAGTAGCCGAGATCCCTACAATGAGCAGTTCTTC.